This T cell receptor (beta chain) was identified during a study of CD8 T cells in ankylosing spondylitis (dated by TCRdb to the late 2010s). With regard to the full study: The study profiled T cell receptor beta repertoires in healthy donors and ankylosing spondylitis patients to find disease-linked TCR variants. The whole study cohort included 85 to 120 healthy donors and over 20 ankylosing spondylitis patients. Samples of peripheral blood were taken, and for ankylosing spondylitis patients, synovial fluid was collected as well.

Beyond this particular receptor, the publication reports: Some motif variants had previously been reported in the synovial fluid and blood of reactive arthritis patients, which suggests shared mechanisms of disease initiation. A TCR beta motif made up of 7 to 9 highly homologous amino acid variants appeared to be characteristic of blood from ankylosing spondylitis patients. Significant enrichment of the disease-linked clones was reported in matched synovial fluid samples from ankylosing spondylitis patients. In peripheral blood, the disease-linked clones were found at relatively low frequencies and had a CD8+ phenotype.

Measured from the cysteine to the phenylalanine, the CDR3 is 14 residues long. The read is trimmed to its CDR3 DNA, 42 bases read in frame from base 1. V was cut back by 5 bases and J by 3 bases, leaving a gap of 13 bases between them. In the germline V gene, CDR1 corresponds to SQVTM and CDR2 to ANQGSEA. This clonotype occurred many times. Its antigen is unknown. No much larger clone is present one base from it, and per-base qualities are unavailable. The run used an Illumina HiSeq 2500. Quantitative 5'-RACE with molecular barcodes was used to prepare TCR beta libraries. The study's own analysis went as follows. A new computational method based on a probabilistic model of VDJ rearrangement was used to identify disease-linked TCR variants. TCRdb reprocessing: public reads trimmed at Q25 with fastp, clones called with MiXCR, in-frame beta chains kept. A single entry per CDR3 protein holds the most common genes and DNA from its merged rows. TCRdb's processing, not the authors', yielded these V and J calls. The sample records under 250,000 distinct CDR3 sequences, 30% to 40% of which are singletons. The ten largest clones take up around 4% of the sample.

Input material: blood, either unsorted or a sorted T cell fraction (not recorded which). The TCR originated in a male donor with ankylosing spondylitis or in good health (not recorded which). Rearrangement joined TRBV29-1 to TRBJ1-4, with a weak D call of TRBD1 (5 bases match). Here the CDR3 is given as CSVRGDSANEKLFF. The nucleotide sequence reads as follows: TGCAGCGTTCGAGGGGACTCGGCTAATGAAAAACTGTTTTTT.